Listed here are 16 T cell receptor beta chains from one sample, sequenced in a study of vaccination effects on CD4 cells after COVID-19. Their specific antigens are unknown. Clones were sequenced by immunoSEQ multiplex PCR, and TCRdb holds only the in-frame ones, with some missing. The repertoire consists of 23,000 or so clones, with over 70% occurring once and the leading ten covering 12%. Before any sequencing was done, the ViraFEST assay used viral peptide pools to expand antigen-specific CD4+ T cells. CD4+ T cell isolation took place after approximately ten days of culture. Sample: CD4+ T cells from PBMCs cultured with HCoV-229E spike peptides, taken before COVID-19 vaccination. The receptors were gathered from a human donor who received a COVID-19 vaccine.

This sequence joins TRBV24-1 and TRBJ2-1; 8 bases align to TRBD1. Trimming removed 3 bases from V and 2 bases from J; junction bases left unmatched: 8. Germline lookup yields CDR1 KGHDR and CDR2 SFDVKD. The CDR3 loop spans 17 amino acids. CDR3 residues: CATSDGGGQGPYNEQFF. For the CDR3, the DNA is TGTGCCACCAGTGATGGGGGAGGACAGGGACCCTACAATGAGCAGTTCTTC.

V gene TRBV29-1 combines with J gene TRBJ2-1; TRBD1 might be the D (6 bases). The CDR3 has 11 amino acids. CDR1 and CDR2 (germline): SQVTM, ANQGSEA. The V gene lost 3 bases and the J gene lost 10 bases, with 10 bases spanning the gap. The DNA for the CDR3 is TGCAGCGTTGAGCCAGGGGACGAGCAGTTCTTC. It encodes CSVEPGDEQFF.

The rearrangement uses TRBV5-6 and TRBJ1-2; TRBD1 agrees at 9 bases. J was trimmed by 2 bases and V by 4 bases; bases with no gene match: 9. Germline CDR1 and CDR2: SGHDT and YYEEEE. The CDR3 spans 16 residues. The CDR3 is CASSLGGTGYNYGYTF. The CDR3 region has the DNA TGTGCCAGCAGCCTTGGCGGGACAGGGTACAACTATGGCTACACCTTC.

This clone was found once. The chain recombines TRBV12-5 with TRBJ2-5, with D perhaps assigned TRBD1 or TRBD2 (6 bases each). Germline assignment: CDR1 LGHNT and CDR2 FRNRAP. The CDR3 has 14 residues. V was trimmed by 3 bases and J by 5 bases, leaving 13 bases between them. The CDR3 DNA sequence: TGTGCTAGTGGTTTCGCCCTCGGGGGCGAGACCCAGTACTTC. Its protein product is CASGFALGGETQYF.

This clone was detected once. J is TRBJ2-6 and V is TRBV6-1; 7 bases are shared with TRBD1. After removal of 0 bases from V and 0 bases from J, the junction contained 11 bases not matched to a gene. The CDR3 spans 20 residues. Germline V gene sequence: CDR1 MNHNS, CDR2 SASEGT. CDR3 sequence: CASSEAPPGQAISGANVLTF. The CDR3 nucleotides read TGTGCCAGCAGTGAAGCTCCACCTGGACAGGCGATCTCTGGGGCCAACGTCCTGACTTTC.

This clone was picked up one time. V usage is TRBV10-1 and J usage is TRBJ2-2; possibly TRBD1 for D (6 bases). CDR1 and CDR2 (germline): WNHNN, SYGVQD (reference sequence). This CDR3 has 16 amino acids. V lost 3 bases to trimming and J lost 2 bases, with 13 bases between them. The DNA for the CDR3 is TGCGCCAGCAGTGACGGGAACAGGGATAACACCGGGGAGCTGTTTTTT. As protein: CASSDGNRDNTGELFF.

This clone was recorded a few times. The V call is TRBV5-4, the J call TRBJ2-2; D gene ambiguous. CDR1 and CDR2 (germline): SGHNT, YYREEE (reference sequence). The CDR3 spans 15 residues. The V end was cut by 2 bases, the J end by 4 bases, with 12 bases between. This CDR3 reads CASSLGSSRTGELFF. The CDR3 coding sequence is TGTGCCAGCAGCTTAGGTAGCAGCCGCACCGGGGAGCTGTTTTTT. The variable domain in full, with the rest retrieved from reference TRBV5-4 and TRBJ2-2, is ETGVTQSPTHLIKTRGQQVTLRCSSQSGHNTVSWYQQALGQGPQFIFQYYREEENGRGNFPPRFSGLQFPNYSSELNVNALELDDSALYLCASSLGSSRTGELFFGEGSRLTVL.

The gene calls are TRBV5-1 and TRBJ2-1, with 7 bases matching TRBD2. V was pared by 5 bases and J by 4 bases, with 9 bases of the junction left unmatched. Germline V gene lookup returns CDR1 SGHRS and CDR2 YFSETQ. This CDR3 region has 15 residues. The CDR3 DNA is TGCGCCAGCAGTACGGGAGGAGGGGCGTACAATGAGCAGTTCTTC. Amino acid sequence: CASSTGGGAYNEQFF.

The chain couples TRBV3-1 (or the pseudogene TRBV3-2) to TRBJ2-5; TRBD1 is a possible D gene (6 bases). Trimming took off 5 bases at V and 5 bases at J, with 18 bases between the two ends. CDR1 and CDR2 (germline): LGHDT, YNNKEL (reference sequence). The length of the CDR3 is 15 residues. CDR3 residues: CASSGLRGRGETQYF. The CDR3 region has the DNA TGTGCCAGCAGCGGGCTTCGGGGTAGGGGGGAGACCCAGTACTTC.

This clone appeared a few times. The chain carries TRBV7-9 and TRBJ1-2; 10 nucleotides agree with TRBD1. Germline CDR1 is SEHNR and CDR2 is FQNEAQ (reference sequence). With 6 bases clipped from V and 4 bases from J, the junction kept 5 bases outside the gene matches. The CDR3 is 14 residues long. The CDR3 is CASRLGTGAYGYTF. The CDR3 DNA sequence: TGTGCCAGCAGACTCGGGACAGGGGCCTATGGCTACACCTTC.

The V gene is TRBV2, the J gene TRBJ1-6; the D gene is possibly TRBD1 (6 bases). Germline V lookup: CDR1 SNHLY, CDR2 FYNNEI. This CDR3 has 14 amino acids. V was pared by 4 bases and J by 7 bases, with 11 bases between. CDR3 amino acids: CASSGGTYNSPLHF. For the CDR3, the DNA is TGTGCCAGCAGTGGGGGGACATACAATTCACCCCTCCACTTT.

This sequence joins TRBV12-3 or TRBV12-4 and TRBJ2-3; D remains unclear. Trimming cost V 4 bases and J 2 bases, with 7 bases left between them. CDR3 length: 13 residues. CDR3: CASSSFSTDTQYF. The CDR3, as DNA: TGTGCCAGCAGTTCGTTCTCCACAGATACGCAGTATTTT.

The rearrangement uses TRBV11-2 and TRBJ2-3, with 10 positions matching TRBD2. The trim removed 5 bases at V and 3 bases at J, leaving 2 bases unmatched. Germline V gene sequence: CDR1 SGHAT, CDR2 FQNNGV. The CDR3 consists of 14 residues. CDR3 sequence: CASSHSGRTDTQYF. CDR3 DNA sequence: TGTGCCAGCAGCCATAGCGGGAGGACAGATACGCAGTATTTT.

CDR3 in amino acids: CASLRSTTDTQYF. The CDR3 region has the DNA TGTGCCAGCTTGAGGAGTACCACAGATACGCAGTATTTT. V gene TRBV12-3 or TRBV12-4 combines with J gene TRBJ2-3; unclear D gene. The CDR3 sequence is 13 residues long. The V gene lost 8 bases and the J gene lost 2 bases, with 11 bases spanning the gap.

The genes are TRBV11-2 and TRBJ2-7; D call uncertain. CDR1 is SGHAT and CDR2 is FQNNGV in the germline V gene. The V gene lost 3 bases and the J gene lost 3 bases, with 6 bases spanning the gap. This CDR3 spans 12 amino acids. This CDR3 is CASSFLRYEQYF. CDR3 nucleotides: TGTGCCAGCAGCTTCTTACGCTACGAGCAGTACTTC.

This clone counts as medium-sized (0.01 to 0.1%). The chain recombines TRBV19 with TRBJ2-7, with 13 bases identical to TRBD2. The germline V gene has CDR1 LNHDA and CDR2 SQIVND (reference sequence). This CDR3 comprises 18 residues. The junction had 18 bases not matched to a gene; V was cut back by 6 bases and J by 7 bases. Here the CDR3 reads CASSRKSPGLAGTWEQYF. The CDR3 DNA follows: TGTGCCAGTAGCCGAAAGTCCCCGGGACTAGCGGGGACGTGGGAGCAGTACTTC.